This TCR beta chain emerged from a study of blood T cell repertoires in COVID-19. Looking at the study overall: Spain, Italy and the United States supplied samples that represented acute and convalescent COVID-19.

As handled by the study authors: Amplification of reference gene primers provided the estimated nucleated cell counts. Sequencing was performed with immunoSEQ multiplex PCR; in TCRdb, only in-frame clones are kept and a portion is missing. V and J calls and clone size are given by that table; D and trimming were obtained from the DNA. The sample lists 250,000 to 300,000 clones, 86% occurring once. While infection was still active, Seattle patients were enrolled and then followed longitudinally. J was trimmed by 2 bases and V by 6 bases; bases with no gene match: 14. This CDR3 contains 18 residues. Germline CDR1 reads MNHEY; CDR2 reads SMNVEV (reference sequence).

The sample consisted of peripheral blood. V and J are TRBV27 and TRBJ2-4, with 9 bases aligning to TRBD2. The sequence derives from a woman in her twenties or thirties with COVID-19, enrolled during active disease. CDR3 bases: TGTGCCAGCAGCTCCCCCCTTGGGCGGGGGGGCTCCAAAAACATTCAGTACTTC. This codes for CASSSPLGRGGSKNIQYF.